Shown below are 20 T cell receptor beta chains from a single sample sequenced in a study of OX40 agonist ivuxolimab in advanced cancers. Sequencing was performed with immunoSEQ multiplex PCR; in TCRdb, only in-frame clones are kept and a portion is missing. The sample has tens of thousands of clones; roughly 91% are singletons. Source: CD4+ or CD8+ T cells sorted from blood, taken in a trial of the OX40 agonist ivuxolimab. The receptors shown here come from an adult with an advanced solid tumor such as melanoma, head and neck, liver or kidney cancer.

V is TRBV23-1 and J is TRBJ2-7, with D unclear. TRBV23-1 is an ORF; its function is uncertain. The length of the CDR3 is 15 residues. The V end lost 4 bases, the J end lost 4 bases, and 17 bases lay between the germline ends. This CDR3 reads CASSRHLGLEYEQYF. The CDR3 DNA follows: TGCGCCAGCAGTCGCCACCTAGGTCTGGAGTACGAGCAGTACTTC.

The chain is built from TRBV7-3 and TRBJ2-1; TRBD2 agrees at 7 bases. Germline V gene sequence: CDR1 SGHTA, CDR2 FQGTGA. The CDR3 is 14 residues long. Trimming removed 7 bases from V and 1 base from J; junction bases left unmatched: 4. The CDR3 sequence is CASNVGGSYNEQFF. DNA for the CDR3: TGTGCCAGCAACGTGGGGGGGTCCTACAATGAGCAGTTCTTC.

The chain carries TRBV7-9 and TRBJ2-4, with D hard to call. The germline V gene has CDR1 SEHNR and CDR2 FQNEAQ (reference sequence). V was trimmed by 2 bases and J by 0 bases, leaving 8 bases between them. The CDR3 is 15 amino acids. As DNA, the CDR3 is TGTGCCAGCAGCTTATATTCACTAGCCAAAAACATTCAGTACTTC. Its protein is CASSLYSLAKNIQYF.

The rearrangement uses TRBV5-1 and TRBJ2-5, with 13 bases matching TRBD2. CDR3 length: 15 amino acids. Unmatched junction bases numbered 3, after V lost 6 bases and J lost 1 base. Germline V CDR1 and CDR2: SGHRS, YFSETQ. The CDR3 reads CASNRLAGGQETQYF. The CDR3 region has the DNA TGCGCCAGCAACCGACTAGCGGGGGGCCAAGAGACCCAGTACTTC.

This clone has more than one count but fewer than ten. The genes are TRBV6-5 and TRBJ1-5, with unresolved D. The CDR3 is 13 residues long. Per the germline V gene, CDR1 is MNHEY and CDR2 is SVGAGI. The ends were cut back, 6 bases at V and 7 bases at J, with 13 bases in the middle. This chain's CDR3 is CASRGVSGQPQHF. The CDR3 DNA is TGTGCCAGCAGGGGAGTAAGCGGACAGCCCCAGCATTTT.

This chain connects TRBV5-1 to TRBJ2-1, with D possibly matching TRBD1 (5 bases). The V end was cut by 2 bases, the J end by 7 bases, with 16 bases between. Per the germline V gene, CDR1 is SGHRS and CDR2 is YFSETQ. The CDR3 extends over 15 amino acids. Here the CDR3 DNA reads TGCGCCAGCAGCTTAAGCAGGGCAAAAAATAATGAGCAGTTCTTC. Amino acids: CASSLSRAKNNEQFF.

As for this clone: In the same sample, other DNA sequences code for this CDR3. The chain links TRBV5-1 to TRBJ1-1; a weak D match, TRBD1 (6 bases). Trimming removed 6 bases at V and 3 bases at J, with 18 bases between. The CDR3 sequence is 15 residues long. CDR1 SGHRS and CDR2 YFSETQ come from the germline V gene. The CDR3 region is CASNHWGRGDTEAFF. CDR3 nucleotide sequence: TGCGCCAGCAACCACTGGGGGCGGGGGGACACTGAAGCTTTCTTT.

The chain employs TRBV5-1 and TRBJ1-1; D is uncertain. The V gene's germline CDR1 is SGHRS and CDR2 YFSETQ. The V and J ends lost 4 bases and 5 bases respectively, with 6 bases between them. This CDR3 has 11 residues. This CDR3 is CASSEGTEAFF. The CDR3 coding sequence is TGCGCCAGCAGCGAGGGTACTGAAGCTTTCTTT.

The genes are TRBV19 and TRBJ1-5, with TRBD1 identical over 7 bases. CDR1 LNHDA and CDR2 SQIVND come from the germline V gene (reference sequence). This CDR3 is built from 15 residues. V was pared by 4 bases and J by 5 bases, with 8 bases of the junction left unmatched. CDR3 sequence (DNA): TGTGCCAGTAGTACACAAACAGGGGCCGATCAGCCCCAGCATTTT. This codes for CASSTQTGADQPQHF.

The rearrangement uses TRBV11-2 and TRBJ2-3; TRBD1 agrees at 8 bases. The CDR3 covers 16 residues. The V gene's germline CDR1 is SGHAT and CDR2 FQNNGV. J lost 5 bases, V lost 6 bases, and 13 bases had no gene match. The chain's CDR3 is CASSSLPGQVRDTQYF. The DNA of the CDR3 is TGTGCCAGCAGTTCCCTTCCGGGACAGGTCAGAGATACGCAGTATTTT.

The chain has TRBV7-8 and TRBJ1-2; the D is unclear. CDR3 length equals 15 residues. Germline CDR1 reads SGHVS; CDR2 reads FQNEAQ. Trimming pared 4 bases from V and 0 bases from J, leaving 12 bases between. CDR3 protein: CASSYAREANYGYTF. In nucleotides, the CDR3 is TGTGCCAGCAGCTACGCACGAGAGGCTAACTATGGCTACACCTTC. Using reference TRBV7-8 and TRBJ1-2 for the parts outside the CDR3, the full variable domain is GAGVSQSPRYKVAKRGQDVALRCDPISGHVSLFWYQQALGQGPEFLTYFQNEAQLDKSGLPSDRFFAERPEGSVSTLKIQRTQQEDSAVYLCASSYAREANYGYTFGSGTRLTVV.

The rearrangement uses TRBV6-1 and TRBJ2-2; D not certain. CDR3 length: 14 residues. V was shortened by 5 bases and J by 0 bases, with 7 bases between the two germline ends. CDR1 and CDR2 (germline): MNHNS, SASEGT. CDR3 region: CASSSSPNTGELFF. The DNA of the CDR3 is TGTGCCAGCAGTTCCTCTCCGAACACCGGGGAGCTGTTTTTT.

This sequence joins TRBV7-3 and TRBJ2-3; D tentatively fits TRBD1 or TRBD2 (6 bases each). The CDR3 extends over 17 amino acids. Germline assignment: CDR1 SGHTA and CDR2 FQGTGA. With 5 bases removed from V and 4 bases from J, the gap between germline ends came to 22 bases. DNA for the CDR3: TGTGCCAGCAGCCCTGGGTGGGGGGCCCCTTGGGCAGATACGCAGTATTTT. Its protein product is CASSPGWGAPWADTQYF.

The V and J genes are TRBV7-9 and TRBJ2-6, with 10 nucleotides matching TRBD1. The V segment lost 7 bases and the J segment 4 bases; nucleotides outside the gene matches: 16. Per the germline V gene, CDR1 is SEHNR and CDR2 is FQNEAQ (reference sequence). CDR3 length: 19 residues. The CDR3 loop reads CASMGILGTGDSGANVLTF. In DNA form, the CDR3 reads TGTGCCAGCATGGGAATTCTCGGGACAGGGGACTCCGGGGCCAACGTCCTGACTTTC.

Only a few counts were recorded for this clone. The chain couples TRBV6-5 to TRBJ1-2, with TRBD1 matching 10 bases. Germline V gene sequence: CDR1 MNHEY, CDR2 SVGAGI. J gave up 5 bases and V 6 bases, and 3 bases lay outside the gene matches. The CDR3 consists of 13 residues. This CDR3 reads CASSQGQGYGYTF. The CDR3 DNA reads as TGTGCCAGCAGCCAGGGACAGGGGTATGGCTACACCTTC.

The chain recombines TRBV5-5 with TRBJ2-1; 8 bases agree with TRBD1. Germline loops: CDR1 SGHKS, CDR2 YYEKEE (reference sequence). J lost 3 bases, V lost 4 bases, and 6 bases had no gene match. This CDR3 has 15 amino acids. CDR3 sequence reads: CASSLGQGGYNEQFF. CDR3 bases: TGTGCCAGCAGCCTAGGACAGGGAGGCTACAATGAGCAGTTCTTC.

The J gene is TRBJ1-3, the V gene TRBV9, with TRBD1 matching over 9 bases. J gave up 5 bases and V 0 bases, and 6 bases lay outside the gene matches. The CDR3 sequence is 16 residues long. Germline loops: CDR1 SGDLS, CDR2 YYNGEE. CDR3 in amino acids: CASSVGPQGARNTIYF. CDR3 DNA sequence: TGTGCCAGCAGCGTAGGCCCACAGGGGGCAAGAAACACCATATATTTT.

Turning to this clone: The germline gene is not matched at one end of the junction; a read error may be the cause. This chain joins TRBV5-4 and TRBJ2-6; maybe TRBD1 (5 bases). The germline gives CDR1 SGHNT, CDR2 YYREEE (reference sequence). This CDR3 region has 15 residues. The CDR3 protein is CASSLDSSGANALTF. The DNA of the CDR3 is TGTGCCAGCAGCTTGGACAGCTCTGGGGCCAACGCCCTGACTTTC.

For this clone: The sample carries other DNA sequences with the same CDR3. The rearrangement links TRBV12-5 to TRBJ2-6; D unresolved. Germline CDR1 LGHNT, CDR2 FRNRAP. The CDR3 covers 13 residues. The ends were cut back, 4 bases at V and 1 base at J, with 2 bases in the middle. CDR3 loop: CASGSSGANVLTF. The CDR3 nucleotides read TGTGCTAGTGGTTCATCTGGGGCCAACGTCCTGACTTTC.

The chain is built from TRBV28 and TRBJ1-4; 10 bases agree with TRBD1. Losses at the gene ends were 6 bases for V and 8 bases for J; bases not matched to a gene: 9. CDR3 length: 15 residues. CDR1 MDHEN and CDR2 SYDVKM come from the germline V gene. The CDR3 loop is CASRTGGKAAEKLFF. The CDR3 DNA reads as TGTGCCAGCAGGACAGGGGGCAAAGCCGCCGAAAAACTGTTTTTT.